The source of this T cell receptor (beta chain) is a study of OX40 agonist ivuxolimab in advanced cancers. Across the study: Dosing consisted of intravenous ivuxolimab at 0.01 to 10 mg/kg every 2 weeks.

Produced via immunoSEQ multiplex PCR; TCRdb's table is partial and in-frame only. The sample contains roughly 35,000 clones, almost 85% of which appear only once. Germline V gives CDR1 SGDLS, CDR2 YYNGEE. This CDR3 spans 16 amino acids. V usage is TRBV9 and J usage is TRBJ2-5; tentative D call: TRBD2 (7 bases). The closer fit of TRBJ2-7 to the DNA end suggests the J call may be wrong. The TCR originated in an adult with an advanced solid tumor such as melanoma, head and neck, liver or kidney cancer. The sample was CD4+ or CD8+ T cells sorted from blood, taken in a trial of the OX40 agonist ivuxolimab. The CDR3 loop is CASSASGGARVYEQYF. The DNA of the CDR3 is TGTGCCAGCAGCGCCTCTGGGGGGGCGAGGGTTTACGAGCAGTACTTC.